The clone carrying this TCR beta chain showed up just a few times. These data are taken from a study of T-cell memory formation after mild COVID-19. One entry per CDR3 protein results from TCRdb running MiXCR on the 5' RACE reads. The repertoire holds 580,000 or so distinct CDR3 sequences, with 17% as singletons. The sequenced sample was PBMCs or a T cell subset sorted from them (not recorded which). This sequence originates from an adult woman who had mild COVID-19 (a few samples of this study predate the infection). Cell type and time point are not known.

The CDR3 bases are TGTGCCAGCAGCGGATACTACGAGCAGTACTTC. Translation: CASSGYYEQYF. The chain combines TRBV3-1 with TRBJ2-7; D not resolved. CDR3 length: 11 amino acids. Trimming left V 5 bases short and J 3 bases short, with 5 bases between. The germline gives CDR1 LGHDT, CDR2 YNNKEL (reference sequence).